There are many counts of the clone carrying this T cell receptor (beta chain). The germline V gene has CDR1 LNHDA and CDR2 SQIVND (reference sequence). The CDR3 length is 14 residues. V lost 3 bases and J lost 0, with 8 bases in between. This sample stems from a study of blood T cell repertoires in COVID-19. Study-level background: From T cells, B-cell-depleted T cells, or PBMCs came the material, which was cDNA or gDNA.

Libraries were prepared by immunoSEQ multiplex PCR; TCRdb keeps only in-frame clonotypes and omits some of them. Among roughly 100,000 clones listed, approximately 72% were seen once. This chain joins TRBV19 and TRBJ1-2; D gene uncertain. The TCR comes from a woman in her 70s with acute or convalescent COVID-19. Sequencing was carried out using peripheral blood. In nucleotides, the CDR3 is TGTGCCAGTAGTATCAGATCAGCTAACTATGGCTACACCTTC. It encodes CASSIRSANYGYTF. Full variable domain (rest looked up from reference TRBV19 and TRBJ1-2): DGGITQSPKYLFRKEGQNVTLSCEQNLNHDAMYWYRQDPGQGLRLIYYSQIVNDFQKGDIAEGYSVSREKKESFPLTVTSAQKNPTAFYLCASSIRSANYGYTFGSGTRLTVV.